A single sample gave rise to the 25 T cell receptor beta chains below, sequenced in a study of T cell responses to AZD1222 COVID-19 vaccine. TCRdb's table, derived via immunoSEQ multiplex PCR, lists solely in-frame clones and lacks some. The sample includes 64,000 or so clones, roughly 84% of them seen just once. The sequences come from peripheral blood, collected on day 0 of AZD1222 vaccination. Source of these receptors: an adult in good health.

The chain uses TRBV24-1 and TRBJ1-5, with a tentative D call TRBD1 (5 bases). The V and J ends lost 4 bases and 15 bases respectively, with 12 bases between them. The V gene's germline CDR1 is KGHDR and CDR2 SFDVKD. The CDR3 loop spans 11 amino acids. CDR3 sequence reads: CATSESRVWHF. The CDR3 DNA is TGTGCCACCAGTGAGAGCAGGGTCTGGCATTTT.

The genes are TRBV20-1 and TRBJ1-5, with D maybe TRBD1 (5 bases). Trimming shortened V by 5 bases and J by 1 base, and 18 bases separated the two germline ends. Germline loops: CDR1 DFQATT, CDR2 SNEGSKA (reference sequence). The CDR3 extends over 16 amino acids. In nucleotides, the CDR3 is TGCAGTGCTTGTGACGGTAGCCGGGGCAGCAATCAGCCCCAGCATTTT. This gives the protein CSACDGSRGSNQPQHF.

The chain joins TRBV25-1 to TRBJ2-7; 7 positions match TRBD1. This CDR3 spans 15 amino acids. Germline-derived CDR1 and CDR2 are MGHDK and SYGVNS. Unmatched junction bases numbered 6, after V lost 4 bases and J lost 0 bases. DNA for the CDR3: TGTGCCAGCAGTGCTATCGGACAGGACTCCTACGAGCAGTACTTC. Its translation: CASSAIGQDSYEQYF.

The chain employs TRBV4-3 and TRBJ2-3; D tentatively fits TRBD1 or TRBD2 (5 bases each). The CDR3 runs to 20 residues. The germline V gene has CDR1 LGHNA and CDR2 YSLEER. V was shortened by 6 bases and J by 4 bases, with 32 bases between the two germline ends. CDR3 sequence: CASSLQVPPGSGEVADTQYF. As DNA, the CDR3 is TGCGCCAGCAGTCTACAGGTACCTCCTGGCAGCGGCGAAGTAGCAGATACGCAGTATTTT.

This chain links TRBV11-2 with TRBJ1-6; D gene uncertain. From germline, CDR1 is SGHAT and CDR2 FQNNGV. V was cut by 1 base and J by 10 bases, with 11 bases left in between. CDR3 length: 14 residues. The CDR3 nucleotides read TGTGCCAGCAGCTTAGGCTTTACGGAATCACCCCTCCACTTT. Translated, it gives CASSLGFTESPLHF.

The rearrangement links TRBV7-2 to TRBJ1-3; D may be TRBD1 (5 bases). Germline V gives CDR1 SGHTA, CDR2 FQGNSA. V gave up 2 bases and J gave up 3 bases, with 14 bases separating them. CDR3 length equals 16 residues. The chain's CDR3 is CASSLTSVGVGNTIYF. As DNA, the CDR3 is TGTGCCAGCAGCTTAACGAGTGTGGGGGTTGGAAACACCATATATTTT.

The chain is built from TRBV4-3 and TRBJ1-5; 7 bases are shared with TRBD1. The CDR3 is 15 amino acids. Germline V gene sequence: CDR1 LGHNA, CDR2 YSLEER. V dropped 0 bases and J dropped 5; count of bases not matched to a gene: 4. The DNA for the CDR3 is TGCGCCAGCAGCCAAGATGAAGGGGGCTATCAGCCCCAGCATTTT. It encodes CASSQDEGGYQPQHF.

V and J are TRBV25-1 and TRBJ1-2; D uncertain. The CDR3 sequence is 14 residues long. The germline V gene has CDR1 MGHDK and CDR2 SYGVNS. V shed 5 bases and J shed 0 bases, with 10 bases lying between them. The DNA for the CDR3 is TGTGCCAGCAGTCGAATCGGGTCTAACTATGGCTACACCTTC. Translating gives CASSRIGSNYGYTF.

This chain uses TRBV12-3 or TRBV12-4 with TRBJ2-5; D uncertain. V was shortened by 3 bases and J by 5 bases, with 10 bases between the two germline ends. This CDR3 comprises 13 residues. The CDR3 here is CASSFRGDETQYF. In nucleotides, the CDR3 is TGTGCCAGCAGTTTCCGTGGTGATGAGACCCAGTACTTC.

This rearrangement joins TRBV2 to TRBJ2-7; D possibly matches TRBD1 or TRBD2 (5 bases each). Germline CDR1 is SNHLY and CDR2 is FYNNEI. CDR3 size: 14 residues. V dropped 7 bases and J dropped 5 bases, with 18 bases sitting between them. Here the CDR3 reads CASNLGTAANEQYF. The CDR3 DNA follows: TGTGCCAGCAATTTAGGGACCGCGGCAAACGAGCAGTACTTC.

This chain links TRBV19 with TRBJ1-1; 11 nucleotides match TRBD1. After removal of 9 bases from V and 0 bases from J, the junction contained 9 bases not matched to a gene. CDR3 length: 16 residues. Germline CDR1 reads LNHDA; CDR2 reads SQIVND (reference sequence). CDR3 protein: CASQGGQGDMNTEAFF. In nucleotides, the CDR3 is TGTGCCAGCCAGGGGGGACAGGGGGACATGAACACTGAAGCTTTCTTT.

The sample holds one count of this clone. J is TRBJ1-3 and V is TRBV5-4; D is ambiguous. This CDR3 contains 12 residues. Between the trimmed V and J ends, which lost 2 bases and 3 bases, there was a span of 3 bases. In germline, CDR1 is SGHNT, CDR2 YYREEE (reference sequence). The CDR3 loop reads CASSFNGNTIYF. Written as DNA, the CDR3 is TGTGCCAGCAGCTTTAATGGAAACACCATATATTTT.

This sequence joins TRBV5-4 and TRBJ2-5, with 8 bases fitting TRBD2. The V and J ends lost 3 bases and 2 bases, in that order; junction bases with no gene match: 6. The CDR3 totals 15 residues. Germline lookup yields CDR1 SGHNT and CDR2 YYREEE (reference sequence). CDR3 nucleotide sequence: TGTGCCAGCAGCTCACAGCGGGGGCAGCAAGAGACCCAGTACTTC. Its translation: CASSSQRGQQETQYF.

This chain uses TRBV15 with TRBJ1-4, with no clear D. CDR1 LNHNV and CDR2 YYDKDF come from the germline V gene (reference sequence). The ends were cut back, 5 bases at V and 12 bases at J, with 13 bases in the middle. There are 12 residues in the CDR3. The CDR3 reads CATSFHGGQLFF. CDR3 coding DNA: TGTGCCACCAGCTTCCACGGAGGGCAACTGTTTTTT.

This chain links TRBV4-2 with TRBJ1-2, with D hard to call. The length of the CDR3 is 15 residues. Trimming stripped 0 bases from V and 4 bases from J, with 12 bases between. The V gene's germline CDR1 is LGHNA and CDR2 YNFKEQ. In nucleotides, the CDR3 is TGTGCCAGCAGCCAAGATTTCCTAAAAGGCTATGGCTACACCTTC. Its protein product is CASSQDFLKGYGYTF.

This chain connects TRBV19 to TRBJ2-7, with 8 nucleotides matching TRBD2. J gave up 6 bases and V 7 bases, and 8 bases lay outside the gene matches. The CDR3 runs to 13 residues. From germline, CDR1 is LNHDA and CDR2 SQIVND (reference sequence). For the CDR3, the DNA is TGTGCCAGTATCAAAAGACTAGCGCCCGAGCAGTACTTC. This codes for CASIKRLAPEQYF. Based on the CDR3 plus reference TRBV19 and TRBJ2-7, the full variable domain is DGGITQSPKYLFRKEGQNVTLSCEQNLNHDAMYWYRQDPGQGLRLIYYSQIVNDFQKGDIAEGYSVSREKKESFPLTVTSAQKNPTAFYLCASIKRLAPEQYFGPGTRLTVT.

Only one count was recorded for this clone. The J gene is TRBJ1-1, the V gene TRBV5-1; D remains unclear. The ends were cut back, 4 bases at V and 2 bases at J, with 9 bases in the middle. The germline gives CDR1 SGHRS, CDR2 YFSETQ. The length of the CDR3 is 13 residues. The CDR3 sequence is CASSPDSNTEAFF. The CDR3 nucleotides read TGCGCCAGCAGCCCGGACTCTAACACTGAAGCTTTCTTT.

The chain couples TRBV5-4 to TRBJ1-3; D is possibly TRBD1 (5 bases). The germline V gene encodes CDR1 SGHNT and CDR2 YYREEE (reference sequence). The V and J ends lost 7 bases and 3 bases respectively, with 14 bases between them. The CDR3 is 14 residues long. As DNA, the CDR3 is TGTGCCAGCGGTTCCCAGGGAGTTGGAAACACCATATATTTT. The encoded protein is CASGSQGVGNTIYF.

The CDR3: CASSIEAGTSGGILTDTQYF. The CDR3 DNA reads TGTGCCAGTAGTATAGAAGCCGGGACTAGCGGGGGGATACTCACAGATACGCAGTATTTT. This rearrangement joins TRBV19 to TRBJ2-3; 15 positions agree with TRBD2. Per germline, CDR1 LNHDA and CDR2 SQIVND (reference sequence). The CDR3 spans 20 residues. Trimming at V came to 0 bases and at J to 2 bases, leaving 9 bases not matched to a gene.

In DNA, the CDR3 is TGTGCCAGCAGGGACACCGCATTTGGCTCCTATAATTCACCCCTCCACTTT. This codes for CASRDTAFGSYNSPLHF. The rearrangement links TRBV6-4 to TRBJ1-6, with D maybe TRBD1 (5 bases). V was shortened by 6 bases and J by 0 bases, with 15 bases between the two germline ends. The CDR3 has 17 amino acids. CDR1 and CDR2 from the germline V gene are MRHNA and SNTAGT.

This clone has at least ten counts. The chain links TRBV4-1 to TRBJ1-2; D unresolved. The CDR3 has 14 amino acids. Trimming took off 1 base at V and 10 bases at J, with 16 bases between the two ends. CDR1 is MGHRA and CDR2 is YSYEKL in the germline V gene. The CDR3 here is CASSQAYLPVNYTF. CDR3 coding DNA: TGCGCCAGCAGCCAAGCCTATCTCCCAGTAAACTACACCTTC.

The V gene is TRBV7-2, the J gene TRBJ2-1, with 8 nucleotides matching TRBD1. The CDR3 runs 14 residues. Looked up from germline, CDR1 is SGHTA and CDR2 is FQGNSA. Trimming took 3 bases from V and 12 from J; bases not matched to a gene: 10. This chain's CDR3 is CASSFRDRTLGQFF. For the CDR3, the DNA is TGTGCCAGCAGCTTCCGGGACAGGACCCTCGGGCAGTTCTTC.

The chain has TRBV30 and TRBJ2-3; the D call may be TRBD1 or TRBD2 (5 bases each). Germline V gene lookup returns CDR1 GTSNPN and CDR2 SVGIG (reference sequence). Between the trimmed V and J ends, which lost 5 bases and 0 bases, there was a span of 9 bases. The CDR3 totals 13 residues. This CDR3 is CAWGGWSTDTQYF. As DNA, the CDR3 is TGTGCCTGGGGGGGTTGGAGCACAGATACGCAGTATTTT.

This sequence joins TRBV5-1 and TRBJ2-6; D is possibly TRBD1 (5 bases). This CDR3 spans 15 amino acids. Germline CDR1 SGHRS, CDR2 YFSETQ. V lost 0 bases and J 1 base, leaving 5 bases between the germline ends. CDR3 loop: CASSLGQSGANVLTF. The CDR3 DNA follows: TGCGCCAGCAGCTTGGGACAGTCTGGGGCCAACGTCCTGACTTTC.

The chain joins TRBV6-2 or TRBV6-3 to TRBJ2-7, with 10 bases fitting TRBD1. CDR3 length: 16 residues. The germline gives CDR1 MNHEY, CDR2 SVGEGT. The junction had 10 bases not matched to a gene; V was cut back by 3 bases and J by 5 bases. The CDR3 DNA reads as TGTGCCAGCAGTTATACCCCTCTTGGACAGGGGGACGAGCAGTACTTC. This translates into CASSYTPLGQGDEQYF.